This TCR beta chain comes out of a study of STAT5B mutations in CD4+ large granular lymphocyte leukemia. Control samples were healthy donors' buffy coats. Findings of the study overall: Compared with healthy controls (2/35), patient top clones favored TRBV06 (8/27).

Note on this clone: Its antigen is currently unknown.

The data were produced by immunoSEQ multiplex PCR, yet TCRdb's version contains in-frame clones alone and is incomplete. There are just over 40,000 clones in the sample; 81% occur only once, and around 3.5% lies in the top ten. The CDR3 contains 16 residues. CDR1 and CDR2 from the germline V gene are LGHNA and YNFKEQ. Germline trimming cut 5 bases from V and 1 base from J; bases unmatched to any gene: 10. What was sequenced was CD4+ T cells from blood buffy coats. The TCR was taken from a human donor in good health. The chain recombines TRBV4-2 with TRBJ1-1, with TRBD1 matching 7 bases. CDR3 sequence: CASSGRGGQTNTEAFF. The CDR3 DNA follows: TGTGCCAGCAGCGGTAGAGGGGGACAGACGAACACTGAAGCTTTCTTT.